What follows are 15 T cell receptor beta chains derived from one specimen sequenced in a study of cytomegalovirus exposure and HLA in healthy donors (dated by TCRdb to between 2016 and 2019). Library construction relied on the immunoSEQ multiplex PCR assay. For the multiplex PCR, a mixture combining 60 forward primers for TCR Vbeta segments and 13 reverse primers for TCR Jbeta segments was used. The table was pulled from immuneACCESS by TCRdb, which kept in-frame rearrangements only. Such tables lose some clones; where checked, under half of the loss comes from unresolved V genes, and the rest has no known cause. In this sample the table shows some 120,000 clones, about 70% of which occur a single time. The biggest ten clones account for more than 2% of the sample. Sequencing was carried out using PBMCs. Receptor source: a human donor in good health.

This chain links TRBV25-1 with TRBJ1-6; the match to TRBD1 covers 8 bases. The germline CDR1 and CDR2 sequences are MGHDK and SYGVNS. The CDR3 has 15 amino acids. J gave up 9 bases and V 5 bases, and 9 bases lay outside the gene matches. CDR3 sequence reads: CASSPDRGRGSPLHF. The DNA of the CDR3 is TGTGCCAGCAGTCCTGACAGGGGCAGGGGTTCACCCCTCCACTTT. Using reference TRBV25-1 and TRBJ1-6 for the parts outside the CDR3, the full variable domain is EADIYQTPRYLVIGTGKKITLECSQTMGHDKMYWYQQDPGMELHLIHYSYGVNSTEKGDLSSESTVSRIRTEHFPLTLESARPSHTSQYLCASSPDRGRGSPLHFGNGTRLTVT.

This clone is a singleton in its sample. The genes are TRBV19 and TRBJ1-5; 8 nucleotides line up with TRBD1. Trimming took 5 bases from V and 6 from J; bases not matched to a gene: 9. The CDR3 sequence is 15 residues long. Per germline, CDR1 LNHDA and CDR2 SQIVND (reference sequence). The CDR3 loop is CASSRGQGRGQPQHF. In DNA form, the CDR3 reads TGTGCCAGTAGTCGCGGACAGGGTAGGGGTCAGCCCCAGCATTTT.

The CDR3 protein is CASSTGTGSRLGYEQYF. CDR3 DNA: TGTGCCAGCAGCACAGGGACAGGGAGTCGTTTAGGCTACGAGCAGTACTTC. The chain employs TRBV5-6 and TRBJ2-7; TRBD1 aligns across 9 bases. Germline assignment: CDR1 SGHDT and CDR2 YYEEEE. This CDR3 spans 17 amino acids. Trimming cost V 4 bases and J 3 bases; bases outside gene matches: 14.

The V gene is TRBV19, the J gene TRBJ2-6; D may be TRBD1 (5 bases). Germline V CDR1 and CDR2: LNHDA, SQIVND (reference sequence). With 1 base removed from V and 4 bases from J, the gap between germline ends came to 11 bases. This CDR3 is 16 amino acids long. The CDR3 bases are TGTGCCAGTAGTATAGGACAGCGCGCGGGGGCCAACGTCCTGACTTTC. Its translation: CASSIGQRAGANVLTF. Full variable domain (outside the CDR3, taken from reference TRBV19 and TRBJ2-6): DGGITQSPKYLFRKEGQNVTLSCEQNLNHDAMYWYRQDPGQGLRLIYYSQIVNDFQKGDIAEGYSVSREKKESFPLTVTSAQKNPTAFYLCASSIGQRAGANVLTFGAGSRLTVL.

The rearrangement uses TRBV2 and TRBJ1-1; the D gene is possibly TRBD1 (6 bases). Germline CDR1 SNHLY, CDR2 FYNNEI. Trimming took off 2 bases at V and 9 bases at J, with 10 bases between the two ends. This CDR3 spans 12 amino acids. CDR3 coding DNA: TGTGCCAGCAGTGAAAGCAGGGGTAAAGCTTTCTTT. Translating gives CASSESRGKAFF. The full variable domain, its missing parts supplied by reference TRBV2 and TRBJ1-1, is EPEVTQTPSHQVTQMGQEVILRCVPISNHLYFYWYRQILGQKVEFLVSFYNNEISEKSEIFDDQFSVERPDGSNFTLKIRSTKLEDSAMYFCASSESRGKAFFGQGTRLTVV.

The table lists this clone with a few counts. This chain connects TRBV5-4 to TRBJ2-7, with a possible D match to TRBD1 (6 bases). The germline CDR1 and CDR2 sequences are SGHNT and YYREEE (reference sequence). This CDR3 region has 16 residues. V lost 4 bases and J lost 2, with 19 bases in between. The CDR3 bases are TGTGCCAGCAGCCCCACGGTGGTCAGGGGTCCCTACGAGCAGTACTTC. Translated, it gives CASSPTVVRGPYEQYF.

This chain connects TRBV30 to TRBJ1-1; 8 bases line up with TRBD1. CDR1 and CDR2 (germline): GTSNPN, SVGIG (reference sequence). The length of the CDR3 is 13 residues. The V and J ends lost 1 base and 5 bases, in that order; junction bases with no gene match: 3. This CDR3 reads CAWSGQGATEAFF. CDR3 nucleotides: TGTGCCTGGAGTGGTCAGGGGGCGACTGAAGCTTTCTTT.

The CDR3 nucleotides are TGCGCCAGCAGCCGAGATCGGACAGGTCCCACAGATACGCAGTATTTT. It translates to CASSRDRTGPTDTQYF. The chain joins TRBV5-1 to TRBJ2-3, with 7 bases matching TRBD1. The ends lost 4 bases at V and 2 bases at J; junction bases unmatched: 10. CDR1 and CDR2 (germline): SGHRS, YFSETQ. The CDR3 has 16 amino acids.

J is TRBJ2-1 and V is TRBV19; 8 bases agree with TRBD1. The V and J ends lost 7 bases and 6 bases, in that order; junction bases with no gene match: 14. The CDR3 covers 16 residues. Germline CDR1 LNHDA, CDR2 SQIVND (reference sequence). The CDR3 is CASKPEGTGGRNEQFF. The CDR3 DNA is TGTGCCAGTAAACCTGAGGGCACAGGGGGGCGCAATGAGCAGTTCTTC.

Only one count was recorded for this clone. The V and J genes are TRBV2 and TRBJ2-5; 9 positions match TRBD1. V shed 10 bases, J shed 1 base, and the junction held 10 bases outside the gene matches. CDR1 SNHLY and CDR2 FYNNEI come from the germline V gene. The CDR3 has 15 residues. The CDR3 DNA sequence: TGTGCCACGCCAGGGGGACAGGGCAGCCAAGAGACCCAGTACTTC. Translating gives CATPGGQGSQETQYF. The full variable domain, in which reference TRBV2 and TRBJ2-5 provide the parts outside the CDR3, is EPEVTQTPSHQVTQMGQEVILRCVPISNHLYFYWYRQILGQKVEFLVSFYNNEISEKSEIFDDQFSVERPDGSNFTLKIRSTKLEDSAMYFCATPGGQGSQETQYFGPGTRLLVL.

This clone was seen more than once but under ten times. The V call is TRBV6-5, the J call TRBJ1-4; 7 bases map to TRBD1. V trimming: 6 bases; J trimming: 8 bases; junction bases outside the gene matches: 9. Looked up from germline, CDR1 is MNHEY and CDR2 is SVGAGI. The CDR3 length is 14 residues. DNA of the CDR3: TGTGCCAGCAGATCGGCCGGGACAGCCGAAAAACTGTTTTTT. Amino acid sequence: CASRSAGTAEKLFF.

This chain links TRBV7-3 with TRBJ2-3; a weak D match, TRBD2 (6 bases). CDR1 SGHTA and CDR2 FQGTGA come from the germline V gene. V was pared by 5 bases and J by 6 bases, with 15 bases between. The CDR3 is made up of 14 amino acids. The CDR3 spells CASSASGPGDTQYF. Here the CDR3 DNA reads TGTGCCAGCAGCGCAAGCGGGCCGGGGGATACGCAGTATTTT.

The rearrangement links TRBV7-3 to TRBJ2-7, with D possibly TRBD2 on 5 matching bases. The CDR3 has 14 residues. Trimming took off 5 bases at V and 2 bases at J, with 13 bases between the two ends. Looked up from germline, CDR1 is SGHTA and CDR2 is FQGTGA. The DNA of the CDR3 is TGTGCCAGCAGCCCAACGACCGGGGCCTACGAGCAGTACTTC. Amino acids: CASSPTTGAYEQYF.

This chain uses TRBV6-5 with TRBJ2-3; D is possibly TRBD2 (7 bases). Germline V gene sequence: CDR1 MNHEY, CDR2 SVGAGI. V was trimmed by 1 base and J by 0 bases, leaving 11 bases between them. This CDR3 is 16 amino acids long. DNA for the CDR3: TGTGCCAGCAGTTACTGGAGGGGGGGAAGCACAGATACGCAGTATTTT. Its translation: CASSYWRGGSTDTQYF.

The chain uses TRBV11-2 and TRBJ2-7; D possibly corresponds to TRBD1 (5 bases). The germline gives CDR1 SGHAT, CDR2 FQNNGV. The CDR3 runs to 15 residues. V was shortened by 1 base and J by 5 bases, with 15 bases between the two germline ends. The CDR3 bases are TGTGCCAGCAGCTTAGTACCAGGGTTGCTCAACGAGCAGTACTTC. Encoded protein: CASSLVPGLLNEQYF.